This T cell receptor (beta chain) was captured in a study of blood T cell repertoires in COVID-19. Clones were sequenced by immunoSEQ multiplex PCR, and TCRdb holds only the in-frame ones, with some missing. The sample includes fewer than 70,000 clones, about four fifths of them seen just once. Germline V gives CDR1 MNHEY, CDR2 SVGAGI. Trimming at V came to 2 bases and at J to 9 bases, leaving 9 bases not matched to a gene. The CDR3 length is 16 residues. This TCR derives from a man aged 45 to 65 with active COVID-19. This sequence joins TRBV6-5 and TRBJ1-6; 8 nucleotides match TRBD1. Material: peripheral blood. This CDR3 reads CASSYTRQGHSSPLHF. The CDR3 DNA reads as TGTGCCAGCAGTTACACCAGACAGGGGCATAGTTCACCCCTCCACTTT.